This TCR beta chain appears in the sequencing data of a study of blood T cell repertoires in COVID-19. About the research overall: T cells, B-cell-depleted T cells, or PBMCs provided the cDNA or gDNA that served as material.

This clone was observed a handful of times. The authors' processing: Estimated nucleated cell counts came from reference gene primer amplification. Profiling relied on immunoSEQ multiplex PCR, and the TCRdb table lists in-frame clones only, not all of them. V and J calls and clone size are those listed in that table; D and trimming were worked out from the DNA. The sample lists approximately 240,000 clones, nearly 90% seen once, with roughly 2% in the top ten. Material: peripheral blood. The receptor was isolated from a woman aged 40 to 50 who had recovered from COVID-19.

CDR3 sequence: CASSPATGINQPQHF. Here the CDR3 DNA reads TGTGCCAGCTCACCAGCGACAGGGATCAATCAGCCCCAGCATTTT. This chain uses TRBV18 with TRBJ1-5; 7 nucleotides agree with TRBD1. V was clipped by 2 bases and J by 3 bases; unmatched bases: 4. The germline gives CDR1 KGHSH, CDR2 LQKENI. CDR3 length: 15 residues.